A single sample gave rise to the 8 T cell receptor beta chains below, sequenced in a study of T-cell memory formation after mild COVID-19. One entry per CDR3 protein, called by TCRdb with MiXCR from the 5' RACE reads. The sample contains hundreds of thousands of distinct CDR3 sequences, about a fifth of which appear only once. The material sequenced was PBMCs or a T cell subset sorted from them (not recorded which). The receptors stem from an adult woman who had mild COVID-19 (a few samples of this study predate the infection). Cell type and time point are not known.

Only a few counts were recorded for this clonotype. The chain combines TRBV7-2 with TRBJ2-6; TRBD2 is a possible D gene (7 bases). The germline V gene has CDR1 SGHTA and CDR2 FQGNSA. CDR3 size: 18 residues. Trimming pared 5 bases from V and 0 bases from J, leaving 17 bases between. The CDR3 DNA sequence: TGTGCCAGCAGCGCAAATGGGGGGGCTACCTCTGGGGCCAACGTCCTGACTTTC. This codes for CASSANGGATSGANVLTF.

A few counts support this clonotype. The genes are TRBV7-8 and TRBJ2-3; TRBD2 might be the D (5 bases). V lost 4 bases and J 2 bases, leaving 13 bases between the germline ends. Looked up from germline, CDR1 is SGHVS and CDR2 is FQNEAQ. CDR3 length equals 15 residues. Here the CDR3 DNA reads TGTGCCAGCAGCTCCCAAGCGGAAAACACAGATACGCAGTATTTT. The encoded protein is CASSSQAENTDTQYF. The full variable domain, completed using reference TRBV7-8 and TRBJ2-3, is GAGVSQSPRYKVAKRGQDVALRCDPISGHVSLFWYQQALGQGPEFLTYFQNEAQLDKSGLPSDRFFAERPEGSVSTLKIQRTQQEDSAVYLCASSSQAENTDTQYFGPGTRLTVL.

V and J are TRBV18 and TRBJ2-3; 12 bases agree with TRBD2. This CDR3 region has 17 residues. Per germline, CDR1 KGHSH and CDR2 LQKENI. After removal of 3 bases from V and 3 bases from J, the junction contained 7 bases not matched to a gene. For the CDR3, the DNA is TGTGCCAGCTCACCGACTAGCGGGAGCCTCGGAACAGATACGCAGTATTTT. Encoded protein: CASSPTSGSLGTDTQYF.

The gene calls are TRBV7-9 and TRBJ2-2; 7 nucleotides line up with TRBD2. V lost 7 bases to trimming and J lost 5 bases; unmatched junction nucleotides: 7. CDR3 length: 14 residues. Germline V CDR1 and CDR2: SEHNR, FQNEAQ (reference sequence). CDR3 sequence (DNA): TGTGCCAGCAATGACGGGAGGAGTACCGGGGAGCTGTTTTTT. Encoded protein: CASNDGRSTGELFF.

This clonotype was counted only a few times. V gene TRBV11-1 combines with J gene TRBJ2-3, with 11 bases matching TRBD2. Germline loops: CDR1 SGHAT, CDR2 FQDESV (reference sequence). The CDR3 length is 13 residues. The ends lost 5 bases at V and 11 bases at J; junction bases unmatched: 6. This CDR3 is CASSHRTSGQQYF. The DNA for the CDR3 is TGTGCCAGCAGCCATAGGACTAGCGGGCAGCAGTATTTT.

This clonotype was seen a few times. This chain joins TRBV10-3 and TRBJ2-5; 10 bases are a match to TRBD2. V gave up 3 bases and J gave up 2 bases; unmatched junction bases: 6. There are 16 residues in the CDR3. Germline CDR1 is ENHRY and CDR2 is SYGVKD. The CDR3 nucleotides are TGTGCCATCAGTGACGACATAGCGGGGGGACAAGAGACCCAGTACTTC. This codes for CAISDDIAGGQETQYF.

This clonotype was detected many times. The chain joins TRBV5-1 to TRBJ2-5; a possible D gene is TRBD1 (5 bases). This CDR3 is 13 amino acids long. The V gene lost 4 bases and the J gene lost 2 bases, with 9 bases spanning the gap. The germline gives CDR1 SGHRS, CDR2 YFSETQ. The CDR3 reads CASSRTGQETQYF. CDR3 sequence (DNA): TGCGCCAGCAGCCGAACAGGACAAGAGACCCAGTACTTC. The variable domain in full, with the rest retrieved from reference TRBV5-1 and TRBJ2-5, is KAGVTQTPRYLIKTRGQQVTLSCSPISGHRSVSWYQQTPGQGLQFLFEYFSETQRNKGNFPGRFSGRQFSNSRSEMNVSTLELGDSALYLCASSRTGQETQYFGPGTRLLVL.

A few counts support this clonotype. CDR3 residues: CAPSPGGTGELFF. In DNA form, the CDR3 reads TGTGCCCCCAGCCCCGGGGGAACCGGGGAGCTGTTTTTT. The V gene is TRBV7-9, the J gene TRBJ2-2; possible D gene TRBD2, 6 bases. CDR3 size: 13 residues. The V end was cut by 11 bases, the J end by 5 bases, with 15 bases between. The germline V gene encodes CDR1 SEHNR and CDR2 FQNEAQ (reference sequence).